This T cell receptor beta chain was identified in a study of blood T cell repertoires in COVID-19. Looking at the study overall: T cells, B-cell-depleted T cells, or PBMCs provided the cDNA or gDNA that served as material.

Authors' data handling: Amplification from reference gene primers served as the basis for estimated nucleated cell counts. This table comes from immunoSEQ multiplex PCR, and its TCRdb copy is limited to in-frame clones, with some not included. The DNA gave D and trimming, while V, J and clone size come from that table. The profile covers 350,000 to 450,000 clones, with roughly 86% appearing a single time and about 2% taken by the ten largest. Seattle-derived patients entered the study during active infection and were followed longitudinally. The origin of this receptor is a woman between 55 and 75 years old with COVID-19, enrolled during active disease. The sequenced material came from peripheral blood.

The chain's CDR3 is CASSLGPGNEKLFF. Here the CDR3 DNA reads TGCGCCAGCAGCTTGGGACCGGGTAATGAAAAACTGTTTTTT. This chain uses TRBV5-1 with TRBJ1-4; the D is unclear. This CDR3 comprises 14 residues. The V end was cut by 0 bases, the J end by 4 bases, with 7 bases between. Germline V gene lookup returns CDR1 SGHRS and CDR2 YFSETQ.